This TCR beta chain was found in a study of cytomegalovirus exposure and HLA in healthy donors. The study's findings and limits: Confirmation in vitro established that a few CMV-associated chains were specific for CMV antigens.

This CDR3 is built from 14 residues. CDR1 and CDR2 from the germline V gene are SGHNT and YYREEE (reference sequence). The J segment lost 2 bases and the V segment lost 3 bases, leaving 3 bases of the junction unmatched. Concerning this clone itself: Its antigen is undetermined.

PCR primers comprised 60 Vbeta and 13 Jbeta primers. TCRdb keeps only in-frame clones here, not all; method: immunoSEQ multiplex PCR. In the table there are about 150,000 clones, roughly 80% of which are singletons. J is TRBJ2-3 and V is TRBV5-4; 7 positions agree with TRBD1. The receptor's source is a male donor in good health and CMV-seronegative. The sample comprised PBMCs. This chain's CDR3 is CASSSDRATDTQYF. The CDR3 nucleotides are TGTGCCAGCAGCTCAGACAGGGCCACAGATACGCAGTATTTT.